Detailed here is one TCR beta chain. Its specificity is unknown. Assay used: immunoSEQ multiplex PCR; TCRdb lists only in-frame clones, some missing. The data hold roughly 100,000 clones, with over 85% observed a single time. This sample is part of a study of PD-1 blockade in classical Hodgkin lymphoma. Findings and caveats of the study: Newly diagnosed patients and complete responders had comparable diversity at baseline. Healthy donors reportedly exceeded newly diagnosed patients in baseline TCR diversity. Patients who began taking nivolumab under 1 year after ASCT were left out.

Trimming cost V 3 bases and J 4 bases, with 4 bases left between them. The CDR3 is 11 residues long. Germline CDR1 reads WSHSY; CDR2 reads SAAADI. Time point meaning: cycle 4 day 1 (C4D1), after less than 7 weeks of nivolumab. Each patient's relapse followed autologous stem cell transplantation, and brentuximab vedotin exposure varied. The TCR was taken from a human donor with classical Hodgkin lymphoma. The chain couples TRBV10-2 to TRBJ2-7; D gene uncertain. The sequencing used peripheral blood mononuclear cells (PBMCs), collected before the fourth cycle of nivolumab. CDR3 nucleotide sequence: TGCGCCAGCAGTGAAAGGTACGAGCAGTACTTC. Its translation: CASSERYEQYF.